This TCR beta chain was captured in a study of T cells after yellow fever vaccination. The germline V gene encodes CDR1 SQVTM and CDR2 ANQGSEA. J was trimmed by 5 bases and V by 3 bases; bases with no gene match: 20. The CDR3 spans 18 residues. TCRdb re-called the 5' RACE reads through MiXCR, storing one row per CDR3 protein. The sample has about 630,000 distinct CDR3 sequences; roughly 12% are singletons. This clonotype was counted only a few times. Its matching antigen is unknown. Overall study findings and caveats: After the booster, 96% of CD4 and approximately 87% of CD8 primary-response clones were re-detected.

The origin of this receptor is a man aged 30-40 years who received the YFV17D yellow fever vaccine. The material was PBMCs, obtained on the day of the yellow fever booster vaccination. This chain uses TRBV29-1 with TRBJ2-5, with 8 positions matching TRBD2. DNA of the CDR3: TGCAGCGTTGACCGTCCTCTACGGAAGCGGGAGCGGCATGAGACCCAGTACTTC. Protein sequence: CSVDRPLRKRERHETQYF.